What follows is one T cell receptor (beta chain) and its context. Its antigen is unidentified. The data were obtained in a study of shared clonotypes between healthy human individuals. Study at large: The people who gave samples were two women and three men aged 18 to 49.

Study-level findings and limits: The study drew on few donors, limiting represented genetic and exposure-history diversity.

Among the unsorted PBMC samples, replicate PCRs used around 270 ng DNA, roughly 33,000 T cell genomes. The assay was immunoSEQ multiplex PCR, and TCRdb's table has in-frame clones only and misses some. The sample yields around 510,000 clones, about 80% seen once. Looked up from germline, CDR1 is ENHRY and CDR2 is SYGVKD. This CDR3 region has 15 residues. Trimming pared 3 bases from V and 3 bases from J, leaving 12 bases between. Sequencing used PBMCs. This receptor was taken from a woman in her 40s in good health. Some clones in this sample may be carry-over from other donors' samples. The V gene is TRBV10-3, the J gene TRBJ1-5; D might be TRBD1 (5 bases). The chain's CDR3 is CAISDREGYNQPQHF. DNA for the CDR3: TGTGCCATCAGTGACAGGGAGGGGTACAATCAGCCCCAGCATTTT.